The present entry profiles one T cell receptor (beta chain) with its context. Assay used: immunoSEQ multiplex PCR; TCRdb lists only in-frame clones, some missing. In the table there are some 120,000 clones, approximately 90% of which are singletons. Regarding time point: peripheral blood 6 weeks after treatment start. In germline, CDR1 is SGDLS, CDR2 YYNGEE. The CDR3 covers 15 residues. The junction had 7 bases not matched to a gene; V was cut back by 2 bases and J by 3 bases. This entry is derived from a study of PD-L1 blockade in urothelial cancer. This sequence originates from a man in his 60s with urothelial cancer. The source was PBMCs, collected around atezolizumab (anti-PD-L1) treatment. The chain uses TRBV9 and TRBJ2-5; 7 bases map to TRBD2. For the CDR3, the DNA is TGTGCCAGCAGCGTTGCCACGGCGGGAGAAGAGACCCAGTACTTC. The encoded protein is CASSVATAGEETQYF.